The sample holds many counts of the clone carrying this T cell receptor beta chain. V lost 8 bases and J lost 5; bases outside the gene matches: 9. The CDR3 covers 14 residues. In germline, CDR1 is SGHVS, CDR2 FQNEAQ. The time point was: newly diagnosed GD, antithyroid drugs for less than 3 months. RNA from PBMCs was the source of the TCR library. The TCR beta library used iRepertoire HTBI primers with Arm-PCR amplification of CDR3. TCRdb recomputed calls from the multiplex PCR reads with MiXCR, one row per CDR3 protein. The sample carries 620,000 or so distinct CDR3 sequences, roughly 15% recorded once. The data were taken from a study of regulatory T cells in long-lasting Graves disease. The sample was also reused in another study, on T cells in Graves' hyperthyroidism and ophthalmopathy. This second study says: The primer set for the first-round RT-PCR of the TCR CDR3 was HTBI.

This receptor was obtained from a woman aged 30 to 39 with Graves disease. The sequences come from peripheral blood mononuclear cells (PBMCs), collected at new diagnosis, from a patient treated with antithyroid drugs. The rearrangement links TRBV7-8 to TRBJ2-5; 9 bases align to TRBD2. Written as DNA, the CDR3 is TGTGCCAGCCTTAGGCTAGCGGGGATGGAGACCCAGTACTTC. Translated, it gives CASLRLAGMETQYF.